Listed below are T cell receptor beta chains from one sample, sequenced in a study of blood T cell repertoires in COVID-19. Some clones are missing from TCRdb's copy, which holds only in-frame ones; the method was immunoSEQ multiplex PCR. The sample records over 200,000 clones, 85% to 90% being singletons. Sequenced input: PBMCs or T cells enriched from blood (not recorded which). The receptors come from a woman aged 45-65 years in a cohort exposed to, infected with or recovered from COVID-19 (not recorded which). The CDR3 runs from the conserved cysteine through the conserved F or W. The D gene is left open where the match is weak.

>TRBV5-4|-|TRBJ2-2
CASSLEGVGELFF
>TRBV7-8|-|TRBJ1-1
CASSLFGSGATEAFF
>TRBV7-8|-|TRBJ2-3
CASSPQIKDTQYF
>TRBV13|-|TRBJ1-1
CASSLGGAGNTEAFF
>TRBV7-2|-|TRBJ2-7
CASSLVPGVSYEQYF
>TRBV11-2|-|TRBJ2-5
CASSREGETQYF
>TRBV3-1/TRBV3-2|-|TRBJ1-1
CASSPFHRDLKGAFF
>TRBV6-5|-|TRBJ1-2
CASRKGVVDYGYTF
>TRBV6-5|TRBD1|TRBJ2-5
CASSYLDRVGETQYF
>TRBV28|-|TRBJ2-5
CASSSGIETQYF